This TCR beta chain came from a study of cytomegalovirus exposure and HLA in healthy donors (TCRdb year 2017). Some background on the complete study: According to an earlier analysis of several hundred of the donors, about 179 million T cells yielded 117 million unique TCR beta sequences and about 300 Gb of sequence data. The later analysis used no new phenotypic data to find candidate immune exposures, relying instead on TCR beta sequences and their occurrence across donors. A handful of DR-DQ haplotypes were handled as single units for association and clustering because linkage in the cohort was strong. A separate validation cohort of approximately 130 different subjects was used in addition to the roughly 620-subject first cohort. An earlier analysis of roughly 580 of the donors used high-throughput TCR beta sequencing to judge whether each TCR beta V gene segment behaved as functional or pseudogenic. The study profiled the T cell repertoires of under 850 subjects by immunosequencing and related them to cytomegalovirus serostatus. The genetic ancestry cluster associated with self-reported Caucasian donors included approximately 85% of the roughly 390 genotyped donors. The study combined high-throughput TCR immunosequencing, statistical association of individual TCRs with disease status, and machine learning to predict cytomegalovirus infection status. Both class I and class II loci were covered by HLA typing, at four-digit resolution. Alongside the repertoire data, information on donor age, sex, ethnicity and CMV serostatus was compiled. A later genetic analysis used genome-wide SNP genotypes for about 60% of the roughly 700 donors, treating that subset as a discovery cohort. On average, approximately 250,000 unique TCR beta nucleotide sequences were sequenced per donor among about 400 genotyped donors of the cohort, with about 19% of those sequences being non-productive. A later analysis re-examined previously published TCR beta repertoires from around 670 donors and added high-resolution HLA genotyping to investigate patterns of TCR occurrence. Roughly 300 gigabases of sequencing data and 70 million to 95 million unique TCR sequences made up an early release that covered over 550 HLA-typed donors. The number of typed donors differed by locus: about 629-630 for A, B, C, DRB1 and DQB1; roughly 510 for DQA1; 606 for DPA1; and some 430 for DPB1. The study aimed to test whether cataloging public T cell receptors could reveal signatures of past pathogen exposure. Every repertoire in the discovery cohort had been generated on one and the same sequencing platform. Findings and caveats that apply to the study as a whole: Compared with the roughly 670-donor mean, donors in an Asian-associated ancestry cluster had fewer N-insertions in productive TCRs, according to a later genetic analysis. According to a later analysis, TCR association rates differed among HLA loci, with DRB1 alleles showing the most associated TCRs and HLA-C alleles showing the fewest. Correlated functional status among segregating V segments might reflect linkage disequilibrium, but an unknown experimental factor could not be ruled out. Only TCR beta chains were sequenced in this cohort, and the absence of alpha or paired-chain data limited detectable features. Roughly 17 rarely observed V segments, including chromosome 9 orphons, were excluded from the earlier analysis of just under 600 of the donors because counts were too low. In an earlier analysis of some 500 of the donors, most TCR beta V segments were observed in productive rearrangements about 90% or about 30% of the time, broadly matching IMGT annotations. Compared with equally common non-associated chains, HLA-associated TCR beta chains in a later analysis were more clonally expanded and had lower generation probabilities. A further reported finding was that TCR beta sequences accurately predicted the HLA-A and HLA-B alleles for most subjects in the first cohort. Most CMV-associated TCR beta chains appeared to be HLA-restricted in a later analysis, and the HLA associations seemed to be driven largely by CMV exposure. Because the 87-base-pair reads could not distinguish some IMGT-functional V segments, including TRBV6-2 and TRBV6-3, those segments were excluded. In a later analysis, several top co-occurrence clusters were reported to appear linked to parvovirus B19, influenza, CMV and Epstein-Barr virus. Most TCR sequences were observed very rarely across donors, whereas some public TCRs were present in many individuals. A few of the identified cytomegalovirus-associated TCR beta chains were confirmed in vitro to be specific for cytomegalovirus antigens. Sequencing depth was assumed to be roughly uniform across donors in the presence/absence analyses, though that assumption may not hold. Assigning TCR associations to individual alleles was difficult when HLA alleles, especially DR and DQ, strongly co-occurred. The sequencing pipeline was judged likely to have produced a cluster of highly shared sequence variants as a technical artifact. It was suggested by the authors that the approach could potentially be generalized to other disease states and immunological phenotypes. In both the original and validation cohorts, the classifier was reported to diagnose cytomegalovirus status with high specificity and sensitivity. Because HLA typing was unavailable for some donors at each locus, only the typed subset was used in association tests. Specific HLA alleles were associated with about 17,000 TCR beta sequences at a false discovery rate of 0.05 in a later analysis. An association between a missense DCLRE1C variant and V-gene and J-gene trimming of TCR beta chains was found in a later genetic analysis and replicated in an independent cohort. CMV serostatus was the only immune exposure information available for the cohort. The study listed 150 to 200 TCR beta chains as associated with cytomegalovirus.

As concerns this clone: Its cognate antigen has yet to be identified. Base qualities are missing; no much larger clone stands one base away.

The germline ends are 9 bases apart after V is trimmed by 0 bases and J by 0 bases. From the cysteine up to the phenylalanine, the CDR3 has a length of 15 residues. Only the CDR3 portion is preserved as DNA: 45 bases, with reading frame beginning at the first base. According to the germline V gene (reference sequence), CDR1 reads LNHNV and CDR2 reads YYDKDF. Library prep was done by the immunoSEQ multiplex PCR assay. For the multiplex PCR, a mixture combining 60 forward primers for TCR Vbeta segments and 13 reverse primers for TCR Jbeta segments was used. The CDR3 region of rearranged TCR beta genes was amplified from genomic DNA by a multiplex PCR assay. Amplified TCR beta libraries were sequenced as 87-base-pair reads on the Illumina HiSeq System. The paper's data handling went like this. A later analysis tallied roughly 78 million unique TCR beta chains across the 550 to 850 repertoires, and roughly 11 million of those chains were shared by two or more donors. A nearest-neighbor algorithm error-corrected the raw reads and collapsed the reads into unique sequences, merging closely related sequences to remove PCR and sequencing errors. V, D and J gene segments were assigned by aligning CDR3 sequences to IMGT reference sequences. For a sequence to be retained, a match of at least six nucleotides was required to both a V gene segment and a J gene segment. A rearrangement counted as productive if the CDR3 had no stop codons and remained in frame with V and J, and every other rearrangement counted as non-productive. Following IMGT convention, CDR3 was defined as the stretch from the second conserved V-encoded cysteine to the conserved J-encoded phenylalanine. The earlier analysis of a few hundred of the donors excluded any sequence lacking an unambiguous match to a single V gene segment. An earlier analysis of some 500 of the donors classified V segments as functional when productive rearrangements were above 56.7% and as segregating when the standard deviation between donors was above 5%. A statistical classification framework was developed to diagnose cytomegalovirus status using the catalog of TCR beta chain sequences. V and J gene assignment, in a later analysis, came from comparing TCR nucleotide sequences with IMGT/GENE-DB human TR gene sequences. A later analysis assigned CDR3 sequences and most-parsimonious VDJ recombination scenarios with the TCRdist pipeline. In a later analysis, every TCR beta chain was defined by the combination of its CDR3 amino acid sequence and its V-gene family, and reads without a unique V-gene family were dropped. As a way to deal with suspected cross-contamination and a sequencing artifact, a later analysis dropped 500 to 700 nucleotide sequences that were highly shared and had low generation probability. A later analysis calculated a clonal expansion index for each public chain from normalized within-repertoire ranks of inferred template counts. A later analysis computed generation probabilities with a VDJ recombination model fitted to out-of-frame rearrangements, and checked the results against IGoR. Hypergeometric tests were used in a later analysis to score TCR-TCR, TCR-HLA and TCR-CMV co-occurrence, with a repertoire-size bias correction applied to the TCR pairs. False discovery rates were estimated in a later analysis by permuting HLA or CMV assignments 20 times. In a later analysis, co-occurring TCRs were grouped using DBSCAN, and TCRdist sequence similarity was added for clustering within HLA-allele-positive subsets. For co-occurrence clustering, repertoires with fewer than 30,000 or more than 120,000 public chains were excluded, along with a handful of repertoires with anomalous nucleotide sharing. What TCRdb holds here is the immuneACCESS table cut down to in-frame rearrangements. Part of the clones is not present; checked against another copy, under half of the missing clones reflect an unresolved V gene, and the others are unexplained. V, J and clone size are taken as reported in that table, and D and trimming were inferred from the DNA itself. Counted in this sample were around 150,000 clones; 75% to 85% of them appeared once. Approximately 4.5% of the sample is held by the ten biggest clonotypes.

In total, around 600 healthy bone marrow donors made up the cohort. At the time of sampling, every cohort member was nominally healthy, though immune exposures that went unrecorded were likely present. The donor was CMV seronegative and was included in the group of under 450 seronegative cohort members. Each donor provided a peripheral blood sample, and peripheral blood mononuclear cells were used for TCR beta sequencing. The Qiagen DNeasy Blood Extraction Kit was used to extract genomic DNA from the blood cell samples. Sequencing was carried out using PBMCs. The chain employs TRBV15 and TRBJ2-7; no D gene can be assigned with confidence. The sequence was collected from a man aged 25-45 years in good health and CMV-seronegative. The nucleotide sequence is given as TGTGCCACCAGCAGAGATCGAGGCTACTCCTACGAGCAGTACTTC. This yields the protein CATSRDRGYSYEQYF.